The clone carrying this TCR beta chain was counted only a few times. The antigen remains undetermined. Trimming shortened V by 4 bases and J by 7 bases, and 16 bases separated the two germline ends. The CDR3 extends over 14 amino acids. Germline assignment: CDR1 SGHAT and CDR2 FQDESV (reference sequence). The study sampled nominally healthy donors, though unrecorded immune exposures were likely. The data are from a study of cytomegalovirus exposure and HLA in healthy donors. Broader study findings: Most TCR beta V segments were productive about 90% or about 30% of the time in an earlier analysis. Later analysis demonstrated an association between a missense DCLRE1C variant and TCR beta V- and J-gene trimming.

The PCR used 60 Vbeta and 13 Jbeta primers. In the original processing: Unique TCR beta chains numbered 60 million to 100 million in a later analysis, with some 9.9 million shared. The method was immunoSEQ multiplex PCR; TCRdb's version includes in-frame clones alone and lacks a portion of them. The DNA gave D and trimming, while V, J and clone size come from that table. This sample carries 80,000 to 100,000 clones, 73% of them seen once, and the ten largest clones take over 3%. This clonotype was sampled from a middle-aged man in good health and CMV-seronegative. The sequenced material came from PBMCs. This chain connects TRBV11-1 to TRBJ1-1; a possible D gene is TRBD1 (5 bases). The DNA for the CDR3 is TGTGCCAGCAGCTCACAGGAGGGTAGTGGTGAAGCTTTCTTT. Its translation is CASSSQEGSGEAFF. Drawing the rest from reference TRBV11-1 and TRBJ1-1, the complete variable domain is EAEVAQSPRYKITEKSQAVAFWCDPISGHATLYWYRQILGQGPELLVQFQDESVVDDSQLPKDRFSAERLKGVDSTLKIQPAELGDSAMYLCASSSQEGSGEAFFGQGTRLTVV.